This T cell receptor (beta chain) was recorded in a study of blood T cell repertoires in COVID-19 (dated by TCRdb to the early 2020s). Study-wide context: Samples from collaborators originated in the United States, Italy and Spain and spanned both the acute and convalescent phases of COVID-19. HLA class I and class II types, where available, came from metadata supplied by the sample provider rather than from assay-based typing. Nearly every sample came with metadata listing a de-identified subject ID, COVID-19 status, age in years and sex. The samples were drawn from two sources: the first 160 participants of the ongoing ImmuneRACE study, and 950 to 1,500 subjects contributed by 6 global collaborators. A freely available public database, intended as a resource for researchers studying the immune response to SARS-CoV-2, is where the repertoires were released. The prospective study material was composed of cDNA or gDNA derived from T cells, B-cell-depleted T cells, or PBMCs. Subjects who had been exposed to COVID-19, were actively infected with it, or had recovered from it provided the deeply sampled blood TCRbeta repertoires that made up the dataset.

CDR1 and CDR2 are read off the germline V gene as MNHEY and SVGAGI. From the cysteine through the phenylalanine, the CDR3 covers 11 amino acids. The read is trimmed to its CDR3 DNA, 33 bases read in frame from base 1. The germline ends are 6 bases apart after V is trimmed by 6 bases and J by 4 bases. In the prospective study, participants were roughly 18 to 100 years old, resided in approximately 25 geographic areas of the United States, and were enrolled through a virtual design. In the prospective study, participants were assigned to cohorts based on the clinical history participants reported in a screening survey and a study questionnaire. For ImmuneRACE Cohort 3, a participant was defined as recovered based on two consecutive negative NP/OP PCR tests, clearance by a healthcare professional, or resolution of symptoms. Each participant in the prospective study had whole blood, serum and a nasopharyngeal or oropharyngeal swab collected by mobile phlebotomists. Prospective study participants could optionally give additional blood draws and questionnaires over a roughly 2-month period. Before DNA extraction, blood samples from the prospective study were shipped at room temperature or frozen.

Points on this clone: There is no known antigen for this receptor. Qualities for individual bases were not recorded, and no much larger clone is one base off.

Paper-wide results and their limitations: Clinical and demographic metadata were provided uncurated, with the amount varying by source and participant.

TCRbeta CDR3 regions were amplified from genomic DNA by means of the immunoSEQ Assay, a bias-controlled multiplex PCR. The paper's processing steps were these. The number of nucleated cells in each sample was estimated by amplification of reference gene primers within the assay. Sequence reads were collapsed and filtered to measure the absolute abundance of every unique TCRbeta CDR3 rearrangement. Productive Simpson clonality was computed per sample as the square root of Simpson's diversity index over productive rearrangements. This immuneACCESS table, as held by TCRdb, lists in-frame sequences with V and J called but not all clones. Of the missing ones, under half trace to an unresolved V gene in checked studies; the others have no known cause. The V and J calls and clone size are taken from that table; D and trimming were inferred from the DNA. The sample table records about 200,000 clones; around 90% of these occur just once. The ten biggest clones cover 0.95% to 1.5% of the sample.

Sequenced material: PBMCs or T cells enriched from blood (not recorded which). This sequence originates from a man younger than 40 who had recovered from COVID-19. The chain employs TRBV6-5 and TRBJ2-5; D gene: possibly TRBD1, on 5 matching bases. CDR3 reads: CASRGRETQYF. The nucleotide sequence is TGTGCCAGCAGGGGGCGAGAGACCCAGTACTTC.